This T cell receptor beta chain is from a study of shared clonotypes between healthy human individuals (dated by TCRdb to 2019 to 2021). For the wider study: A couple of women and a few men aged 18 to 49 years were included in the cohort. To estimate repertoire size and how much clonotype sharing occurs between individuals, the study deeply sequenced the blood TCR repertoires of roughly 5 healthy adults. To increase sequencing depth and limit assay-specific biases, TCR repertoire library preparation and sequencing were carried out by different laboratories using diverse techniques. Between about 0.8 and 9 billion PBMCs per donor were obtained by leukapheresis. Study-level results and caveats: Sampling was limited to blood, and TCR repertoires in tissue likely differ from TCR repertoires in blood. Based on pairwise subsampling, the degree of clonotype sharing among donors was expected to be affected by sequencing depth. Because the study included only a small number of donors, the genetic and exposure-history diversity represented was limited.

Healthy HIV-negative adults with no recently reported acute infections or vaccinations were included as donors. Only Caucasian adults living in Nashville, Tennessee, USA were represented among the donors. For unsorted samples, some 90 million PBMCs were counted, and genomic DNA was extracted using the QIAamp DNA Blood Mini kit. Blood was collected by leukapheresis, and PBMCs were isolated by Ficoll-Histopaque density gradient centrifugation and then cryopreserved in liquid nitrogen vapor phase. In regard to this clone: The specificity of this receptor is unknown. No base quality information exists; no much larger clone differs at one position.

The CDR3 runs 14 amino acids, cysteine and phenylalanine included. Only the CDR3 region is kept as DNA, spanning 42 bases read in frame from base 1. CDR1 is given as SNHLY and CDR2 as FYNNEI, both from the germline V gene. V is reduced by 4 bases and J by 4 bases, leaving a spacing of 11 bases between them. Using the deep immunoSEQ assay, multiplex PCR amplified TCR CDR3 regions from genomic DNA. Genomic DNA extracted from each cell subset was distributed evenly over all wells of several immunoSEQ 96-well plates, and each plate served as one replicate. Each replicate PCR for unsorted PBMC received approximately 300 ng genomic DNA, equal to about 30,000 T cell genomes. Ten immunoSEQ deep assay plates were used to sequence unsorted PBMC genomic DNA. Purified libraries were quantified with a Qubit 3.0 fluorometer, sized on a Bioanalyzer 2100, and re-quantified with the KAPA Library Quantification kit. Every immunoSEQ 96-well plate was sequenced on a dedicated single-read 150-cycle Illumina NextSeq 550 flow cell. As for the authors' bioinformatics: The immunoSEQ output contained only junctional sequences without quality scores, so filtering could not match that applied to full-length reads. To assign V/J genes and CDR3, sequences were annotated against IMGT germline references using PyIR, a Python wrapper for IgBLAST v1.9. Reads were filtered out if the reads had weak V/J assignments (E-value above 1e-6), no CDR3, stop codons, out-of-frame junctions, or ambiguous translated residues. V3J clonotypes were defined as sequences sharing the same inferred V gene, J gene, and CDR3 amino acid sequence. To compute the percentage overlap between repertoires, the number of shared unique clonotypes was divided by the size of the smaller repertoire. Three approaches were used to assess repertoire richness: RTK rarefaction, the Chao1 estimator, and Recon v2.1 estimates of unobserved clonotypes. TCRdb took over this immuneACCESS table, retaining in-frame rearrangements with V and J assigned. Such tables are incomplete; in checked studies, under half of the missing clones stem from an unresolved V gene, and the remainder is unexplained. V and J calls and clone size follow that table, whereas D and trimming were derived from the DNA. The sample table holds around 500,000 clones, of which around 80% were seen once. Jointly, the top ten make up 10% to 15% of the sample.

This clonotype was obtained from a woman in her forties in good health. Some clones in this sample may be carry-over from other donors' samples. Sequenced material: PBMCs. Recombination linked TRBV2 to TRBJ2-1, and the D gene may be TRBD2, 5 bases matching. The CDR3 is CASSVRTQYNEQFF. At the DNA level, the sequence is TGTGCCAGCAGTGTTAGGACTCAATACAATGAGCAGTTCTTC. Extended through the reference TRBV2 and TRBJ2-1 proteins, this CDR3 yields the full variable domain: EPEVTQTPSHQVTQMGQEVILRCVPISNHLYFYWYRQILGQKVEFLVSFYNNEISEKSEIFDDQFSVERPDGSNFTLKIRSTKLEDSAMYFCASSVRTQYNEQFFGPGTRLTVL.